A selection of T cell receptor beta chains follows, all from one sample in a study of shared clonotypes between healthy human individuals. Here immunoSEQ multiplex PCR was the method, and the copy in TCRdb shows in-frame clones only, minus some. The table records hundreds of thousands of clones, around 81% of them present only once. The sequenced sample consisted of PBMCs. These receptor sequences come from a woman in her thirties or forties in good health. Some clones in this sample may be carry-over from other donors' samples. Both conserved end residues are part of each CDR3. Each record gives: CDR3 length, J gene, D gene, V gene, clone size, CDR3 protein, CDR3 DNA. A D gene is named only where the DNA matches it firmly. Not every row has a clone size; where given, it reads once, few, many or a size class.

17	TRBJ2-2	-	TRBV7-3	-	CASSSSLAKVNTGELFF	TGTGCCAGCAGCTCCTCACTAGCTAAGGTGAACACCGGGGAGCTGTTTTTT
13	TRBJ1-5	-	TRBV7-3	-	CASSAYKDQPQHF	TGTGCCAGCAGCGCATACAAGGATCAGCCCCAGCATTTT
15	TRBJ2-1	TRBD1	TRBV30	-	CAWSGTGVNYNEQFF	TGTGCCTGGAGTGGGACAGGGGTTAACTACAATGAGCAGTTCTTC
16	TRBJ2-7	TRBD1	TRBV27	-	CASSLHPGTGSYEQYF	TGTGCCAGCAGTTTACACCCCGGGACAGGTTCCTACGAGCAGTACTTC
16	TRBJ2-3	-	TRBV2	-	CASRQAPSASTDTQYF	TGTGCCAGCAGGCAGGCTCCTAGCGCAAGCACAGATACGCAGTATTTT
15	TRBJ1-1	TRBD1	TRBV2	-	CASSRTGGDNTEAFF	TGTGCCAGCAGTAGGACAGGGGGAGATAACACTGAAGCTTTCTTT
18	TRBJ2-3	TRBD2	TRBV7-3	-	CASSLAGLAGGQTDTQYF	TGTGCCAGCAGCCTAGCGGGACTAGCGGGAGGACAGACAGATACGCAGTATTTT
15	TRBJ1-5	-	TRBV15	-	CATSRDPGHNQPQHF	TGTGCCACCAGCAGAGATCCGGGGCACAATCAGCCCCAGCATTTT
15	TRBJ2-2	-	TRBV5-1	-	CASSIGLANTGELFF	TGCGCCAGCAGCATCGGACTGGCGAACACCGGGGAGCTGTTTTTT
14	TRBJ2-7	TRBD1	TRBV5-6	-	CASRQGQVAYEQYF	TGTGCCAGCAGGCAAGGACAGGTGGCCTACGAGCAGTACTTC
16	TRBJ2-7	-	TRBV7-9	-	CASSRPIAAATHEQYF	TGTGCCAGCAGCCGCCCCATTGCGGCAGCCACCCACGAGCAGTACTTC
16	TRBJ2-1	TRBD2	TRBV27	-	CASSPWTSGEYNEQFF	TGTGCCAGCAGTCCCTGGACTAGCGGAGAGTACAATGAGCAGTTCTTC
16	TRBJ1-3	TRBD1	TRBV6-6	few	CASSTGTGVHGNTIYF	TGTGCCAGCAGTACCGGGACAGGGGTACACGGAAACACCATATATTTT
16	TRBJ2-7	TRBD2	TRBV4-3	-	CASSQGRREGRYEQYF	TGCGCCAGCAGCCAAGGGAGGCGGGAGGGCCGTTACGAGCAGTACTTC
14	TRBJ2-1	TRBD1	TRBV15	-	CATNWDSAYNEQFF	TGTGCCACCAACTGGGACAGTGCCTACAATGAGCAGTTCTTC
13	TRBJ2-3	-	TRBV4-3	-	CASSQVRADTQYF	TGCGCCAGCAGCCAAGTTAGAGCAGATACGCAGTATTTT
14	TRBJ1-1	-	TRBV19	-	CASSIRGARTEAFF	TGTGCCAGTAGTATACGGGGGGCGCGAACTGAAGCTTTCTTT
15	TRBJ2-7	-	TRBV10-3	once	CAISESGAYSYEQYF	TGTGCCATCAGCGAATCCGGGGCGTACTCCTACGAGCAGTACTTC
13	TRBJ1-1	-	TRBV30	few	CAWKRGAGAEAFF	TGTGCCTGGAAGAGGGGGGCTGGGGCTGAAGCTTTCTTT
13	TRBJ2-5	-	TRBV5-6	-	CASSPGAWETQYF	TGTGCCAGCAGCCCGGGGGCGTGGGAGACCCAGTACTTC
14	TRBJ2-5	-	TRBV9	-	CASSGDLLLETQYF	TGTGCCAGCAGCGGGGACCTACTCTTGGAGACCCAGTACTTC
15	TRBJ2-5	TRBD2	TRBV4-2	-	CASSLDSGNQETQYF	TGTGCCAGCAGCTTGGATAGCGGGAACCAAGAGACCCAGTACTTC
13	TRBJ1-2	-	TRBV5-1	-	CASSFQGQDGYTF	TGCGCCAGCAGCTTCCAGGGCCAAGATGGCTACACCTTC
15	TRBJ2-7	-	TRBV4-1	few	CASSQGWDWSYEQYF	TGCGCCAGCAGCCAAGGGTGGGACTGGTCCTACGAGCAGTACTTC
14	TRBJ2-7	-	TRBV7-8	-	CASSPRVGGYEQYF	TGTGCCAGCAGCCCCAGGGTCGGAGGGTACGAGCAGTACTTC
14	TRBJ1-5	TRBD1	TRBV30	-	CAWSVGQGAQPQHF	TGTGCCTGGAGTGTGGGACAGGGTGCTCAGCCCCAGCATTTT
13	TRBJ1-2	-	TRBV28	-	CASTKQAWPGYTF	TGTGCCAGCACTAAACAGGCGTGGCCTGGCTACACCTTC
19	TRBJ2-5	-	TRBV27	-	CASSLWFRKRWGHQETQYF	TGTGCCAGCAGTTTATGGTTCCGCAAGCGCTGGGGCCACCAAGAGACCCAGTACTTC
14	TRBJ2-1	TRBD1	TRBV2	-	CASSEARGLGEQFF	TGTGCCAGCAGTGAAGCAAGGGGGCTGGGTGAGCAGTTCTTC
17	TRBJ1-1	-	TRBV5-4	-	CASSLGSPIGGGSEAFF	TGTGCCAGCAGCTTGGGTTCCCCAATTGGAGGGGGGAGCGAGGCTTTCTTT
14	TRBJ2-7	TRBD1	TRBV28	-	CASSFGDRVGEQYF	TGTGCCAGCAGTTTTGGGGACAGGGTGGGAGAGCAGTACTTC
16	TRBJ2-3	TRBD1	TRBV27	-	CASSETGRASTDTQYF	TGTGCCAGCAGTGAGACAGGGCGGGCTAGCACAGATACGCAGTATTTT
13	TRBJ1-1	-	TRBV11-1	-	CASSFGTLEGAFF	TGTGCCAGCAGCTTCGGGACTCTCGAAGGAGCTTTCTTT
16	TRBJ2-2	TRBD2	TRBV2	-	CASSEASGSLGGELFF	TGTGCCAGCAGTGAGGCTAGCGGGAGTCTGGGCGGGGAGCTGTTTTTT
15	TRBJ2-3	TRBD2	TRBV19	-	CASSSLAGGGDTQYF	TGTGCCAGTAGTTCCCTAGCGGGAGGTGGTGATACGCAGTATTTT
14	TRBJ1-6	-	TRBV10-3	-	CATSRGTLDSPLHF	TGTGCCACGAGTAGGGGCACCCTAGACTCACCCCTCCACTTT
16	TRBJ1-2	TRBD1	TRBV6-1	few	CASSEGSPGGLYGYTF	TGTGCCAGCAGTGAAGGGAGCCCAGGGGGGCTATATGGCTACACCTTC
14	TRBJ2-7	-	TRBV6-5	once	CASSSQLAGYEQYF	TGTGCCAGCAGTTCTCAACTAGCTGGCTACGAGCAGTACTTC
15	TRBJ2-7	-	TRBV5-4	-	CASSDPRTSSYEQYF	TGTGCCAGCAGCGACCCCAGGACCTCTTCCTACGAGCAGTACTTC
16	TRBJ2-3	TRBD2	TRBV28	few	CASSPSGSLGTDTQYF	TGTGCCAGCAGCCCTAGCGGGAGTTTGGGCACAGATACGCAGTATTTT
15	TRBJ1-4	-	TRBV7-6	-	CASSLAGGEREKLFF	TGTGCCAGCAGCTTAGCGGGAGGGGAGCGCGAAAAACTGTTTTTT
13	TRBJ1-3	TRBD1	TRBV29-1	-	CSVLVTGTDTIYF	TGCAGCGTTCTTGTGACAGGGACGGACACCATATATTTT